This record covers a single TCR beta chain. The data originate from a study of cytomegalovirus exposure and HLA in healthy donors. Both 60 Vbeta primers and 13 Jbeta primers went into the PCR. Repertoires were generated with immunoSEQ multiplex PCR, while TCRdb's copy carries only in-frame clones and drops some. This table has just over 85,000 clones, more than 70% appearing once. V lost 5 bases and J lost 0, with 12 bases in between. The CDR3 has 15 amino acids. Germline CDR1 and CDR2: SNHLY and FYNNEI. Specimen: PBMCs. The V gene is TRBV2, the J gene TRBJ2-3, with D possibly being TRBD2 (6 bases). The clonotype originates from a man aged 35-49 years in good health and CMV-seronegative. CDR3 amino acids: CASSSASDSTDTQYF. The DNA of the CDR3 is TGTGCCAGCAGTTCCGCTAGCGATAGCACAGATACGCAGTATTTT.